These 28 T cell receptor beta chains came from one sample sequenced in a study of blood T cell repertoires in COVID-19. Some clones are missing from TCRdb's copy, which holds only in-frame ones; the method was immunoSEQ multiplex PCR. The sample includes fewer than 500,000 clones, 70% to 90% of them seen just once. Input material: PBMCs or T cells enriched from blood (not recorded which). Every receptor here comes from a woman aged 30 to 39 with acute COVID-19.

V is TRBV5-6 and J is TRBJ2-7; 7 nucleotides align to TRBD2. CDR3 size: 13 residues. Germline trimming cut 1 base from V and 11 bases from J; bases unmatched to any gene: 9. The germline V gene encodes CDR1 SGHDT and CDR2 YYEEEE. Here the CDR3 DNA reads TGTGCCAGCAGCTTGCAGGGAGGGCGACGGGAGTACTTC. Translation gives CASSLQGGRREYF.

This rearrangement joins TRBV7-2 to TRBJ2-1; 7 nucleotides match TRBD2. Per germline, CDR1 SGHTA and CDR2 FQGNSA. Germline trimming cut 7 bases from V and 0 bases from J; bases unmatched to any gene: 9. The CDR3 spans 16 residues. CDR3 loop: CASISRGGSSYNEQFF. In nucleotides, the CDR3 is TGTGCCAGCATCTCCCGGGGCGGGAGCTCCTACAATGAGCAGTTCTTC.

This chain links TRBV9 with TRBJ2-2, with D perhaps matching TRBD1 (6 bases). Germline lookup yields CDR1 SGDLS and CDR2 YYNGEE. The CDR3 runs 14 residues. Trimming stripped 5 bases from V and 2 bases from J, with 10 bases between. CDR3 region: CASSSGANTGELFF. The CDR3 nucleotides read TGTGCCAGCAGTTCAGGGGCCAACACCGGGGAGCTGTTTTTT.

V gene TRBV7-3 combines with J gene TRBJ2-2, with D tentatively TRBD1 (5 bases). The CDR3 runs 16 residues. CDR1 is SGHTA, CDR2 FQGTGA, per germline. The V end lost 1 base, the J end lost 4 bases, and 13 bases lay between the germline ends. The CDR3 spells CASSLRGPAGTGELFF. In DNA form, the CDR3 reads TGTGCCAGCAGCTTAAGGGGCCCCGCCGGCACCGGGGAGCTGTTTTTT. Full variable domain (rest looked up from reference TRBV7-3 and TRBJ2-2): GAGVSQTPSNKVTEKGKYVELRCDPISGHTALYWYRQSLGQGPEFLIYFQGTGAADDSGLPNDRFFAVRPEGSVSTLKIQRTERGDSAVYLCASSLRGPAGTGELFFGEGSRLTVL.

The chain recombines TRBV12-3 or TRBV12-4 with TRBJ1-4, with D hard to call. Trimming stripped 5 bases from V and 5 bases from J, with 9 bases between. The CDR3 spans 13 residues. DNA of the CDR3: TGTGCCAGCAGTCGGAAACTAAATGAAAAACTGTTTTTT. This codes for CASSRKLNEKLFF.

As to this clone: The sample contains more than one DNA sequence encoding this CDR3. The chain joins TRBV7-3 to TRBJ2-1, with 7 nucleotides matching TRBD1. This CDR3 is 15 amino acids long. Germline V gives CDR1 SGHTA, CDR2 FQGTGA. Losses at the gene ends were 5 bases for V and 1 base for J; bases not matched to a gene: 5. CDR3 residues: CASSPGTASYNEQFF. In DNA, the CDR3 is TGTGCCAGCAGCCCCGGGACAGCGTCCTACAATGAGCAGTTCTTC.

The chain uses TRBV24-1 and TRBJ1-2; a weak D match, TRBD1 (5 bases). V lost 9 bases and J 0 bases, leaving 10 bases between the germline ends. Germline CDR1 is KGHDR and CDR2 is SFDVKD. This CDR3 comprises 13 residues. CDR3 DNA sequence: TGTGCCACCGCTGCAGGGACTAACTATGGCTACACCTTC. It is translated as CATAAGTNYGYTF.

This clone turned up a few times. This chain joins TRBV10-2 and TRBJ2-7, with 11 bases matching TRBD2. J gave up 6 bases and V 8 bases, and 15 bases lay outside the gene matches. There are 16 residues in the CDR3. CDR1 is WSHSY, CDR2 SAAADI, per germline. CDR3 protein: CASGPASGGLGFEQYF. CDR3 bases: TGCGCCAGCGGCCCCGCTAGCGGGGGGCTAGGCTTCGAGCAGTACTTC.

The rearrangement uses TRBV14 and TRBJ1-1; D gene unclear. V lost 3 bases, J lost 1 base, and 6 bases lay in between. The CDR3 consists of 13 residues. The V gene's germline CDR1 is SGHDN and CDR2 FVKESK. The CDR3 reads CASSQGRNTEAFF. DNA of the CDR3: TGTGCCAGCAGCCAGGGCCGGAACACTGAAGCTTTCTTT.

The genes are TRBV2 and TRBJ2-1; 9 bases match TRBD2. V lost 5 bases, J lost 4 bases, and 0 bases stayed unmatched. The CDR3 length is 13 residues. Germline V lookup: CDR1 SNHLY, CDR2 FYNNEI. CDR3 bases: TGTGCCAGCAGTCTAGCGGGGTACAATGAGCAGTTCTTC. This codes for CASSLAGYNEQFF. Complete variable domain (other parts from reference TRBV2 and TRBJ2-1): EPEVTQTPSHQVTQMGQEVILRCVPISNHLYFYWYRQILGQKVEFLVSFYNNEISEKSEIFDDQFSVERPDGSNFTLKIRSTKLEDSAMYFCASSLAGYNEQFFGPGTRLTVL.

V usage is TRBV7-9 and J usage is TRBJ1-1; D remains unclear. V gave up 4 bases and J gave up 5 bases, with 8 bases separating them. Per germline, CDR1 SEHNR and CDR2 FQNEAQ (reference sequence). The CDR3 is 12 amino acids. CDR3 in amino acids: CASSWEGTEAFF. The CDR3 DNA reads TGTGCCAGCAGCTGGGAGGGAACTGAAGCTTTCTTT.

The chain couples TRBV6-1 to TRBJ1-5; D is unresolved. The V end was cut by 1 base, the J end by 0 bases, with 7 bases between. In germline, CDR1 is MNHNS, CDR2 SASEGT. The CDR3 sequence is 15 residues long. The CDR3 loop reads CASSEDQVSNQPQHF. CDR3 in DNA: TGTGCCAGCAGTGAAGACCAGGTTAGCAATCAGCCCCAGCATTTT.

The V call is TRBV29-1, the J call TRBJ1-5, with 7 bases matching TRBD1. Losses at the gene ends were 4 bases for V and 3 bases for J; bases not matched to a gene: 3. The CDR3 is made up of 13 amino acids. Germline CDR1 SQVTM, CDR2 ANQGSEA. The CDR3 region is CSVGDSYNQPQHF. The CDR3 DNA sequence: TGCAGCGTTGGGGACAGCTACAATCAGCCCCAGCATTTT.

The chain joins TRBV2 to TRBJ1-2; possibly TRBD1 for D (5 bases). The CDR3 consists of 14 residues. The V and J ends lost 0 bases and 8 bases respectively, with 13 bases between them. Looked up from germline, CDR1 is SNHLY and CDR2 is FYNNEI. The CDR3 DNA reads as TGTGCCAGCAGTGAAGCCCTCGGGGGGAGCGGCTACACCTTC. Translation gives CASSEALGGSGYTF. The full variable domain, in which reference TRBV2 and TRBJ1-2 provide the parts outside the CDR3, is EPEVTQTPSHQVTQMGQEVILRCVPISNHLYFYWYRQILGQKVEFLVSFYNNEISEKSEIFDDQFSVERPDGSNFTLKIRSTKLEDSAMYFCASSEALGGSGYTFGSGTRLTVV.

This chain links TRBV9 with TRBJ1-1; D is possibly TRBD1 (5 bases). The length of the CDR3 is 12 residues. The V end lost 2 bases, the J end lost 6 bases, and 8 bases lay between the germline ends. From germline, CDR1 is SGDLS and CDR2 YYNGEE. CDR3 sequence (DNA): TGTGCCAGCAGCGTTACAGGTGCTGAAGCTTTCTTT. Amino acids: CASSVTGAEAFF.

This chain connects TRBV9 to TRBJ1-2; 7 nucleotides agree with TRBD1. Losses at the gene ends were 3 bases for V and 3 bases for J; bases not matched to a gene: 11. Germline V gene lookup returns CDR1 SGDLS and CDR2 YYNGEE. This CDR3 has 16 amino acids. In DNA, the CDR3 is TGTGCCAGCAGCGCCGCACCGGGACAGCCACACTATGGCTACACCTTC. It is translated as CASSAAPGQPHYGYTF.

This chain links TRBV11-2 with TRBJ1-1; 10 bases map to TRBD1. This CDR3 spans 13 amino acids. In germline, CDR1 is SGHAT, CDR2 FQNNGV. J lost 10 bases, V lost 5 bases, and 7 bases had no gene match. CDR3 coding DNA: TGTGCCAGCAGCCCAGACAGGGGGCCTGGAGCTTTCTTT. Protein product: CASSPDRGPGAFF.

V and J are TRBV2 and TRBJ2-1, with TRBD2 matching over 7 bases. J was trimmed by 0 bases and V by 5 bases; bases with no gene match: 4. This CDR3 contains 15 residues. Germline loops: CDR1 SNHLY, CDR2 FYNNEI. This CDR3 is CASSPGTNSYNEQFF. The CDR3 coding sequence is TGTGCCAGCAGTCCCGGGACTAACTCCTACAATGAGCAGTTCTTC.

The V gene is TRBV2, the J gene TRBJ2-1, with 9 bases lining up with TRBD1. CDR1 is SNHLY, CDR2 FYNNEI, per germline. V was pared by 6 bases and J by 6 bases, with 6 bases of the junction left unmatched. The CDR3 is 14 residues long. The DNA for the CDR3 is TGTGCCAGCAGGTACGGGACAGGGAGCAATGAGCAGTTCTTC. It translates to CASRYGTGSNEQFF.

The J gene is TRBJ2-1, the V gene TRBV5-6; possible D gene TRBD2, 6 bases. Germline CDR1 is SGHDT and CDR2 is YYEEEE. The length of the CDR3 is 16 residues. Trimming removed 4 bases from V and 0 bases from J, with 14 bases in between. CDR3 nucleotide sequence: TGTGCCAGCAGCGGAGACGGAGGGAGCTCCTACAATGAGCAGTTCTTC. Translation: CASSGDGGSSYNEQFF.

J is TRBJ2-3 and V is TRBV6-6; 7 bases fit TRBD2. With V trimmed by 10 bases and J by 3 bases, 16 bases remained unmatched. CDR3 length: 16 residues. The germline V gene encodes CDR1 MNHNY and CDR2 SVGAGI (reference sequence). CDR3 bases: TGTGCCACCGGTCTACCGGGGCTAGCGGAGACAGATACGCAGTATTTT. Amino acid sequence: CATGLPGLAETDTQYF.

This clone was observed a handful of times. The gene calls are TRBV24-1 and TRBJ2-2, with 9 nucleotides matching TRBD2. The V segment lost 1 base and the J segment 6 bases; nucleotides outside the gene matches: 2. The CDR3 is 15 amino acids. Germline V CDR1 and CDR2: KGHDR, SFDVKD. The CDR3 loop is CATSDFGTSPGELFF. Written as DNA, the CDR3 is TGTGCCACCAGTGATTTCGGGACTAGCCCCGGGGAGCTGTTTTTT.

V gene TRBV2 combines with J gene TRBJ1-4, with TRBD1 identical over 9 bases. The CDR3 has 14 residues. Per the germline V gene, CDR1 is SNHLY and CDR2 is FYNNEI. This CDR3 reads CVHRGTGTNEKLFF. DNA of the CDR3: TGTGTACACAGGGGGACAGGGACTAATGAAAAACTGTTTTTT.

A note on this clone: The junction departs from germline at one end; a sequencing error may be responsible. V and J are TRBV5-6 and TRBJ1-2; 7 nucleotides agree with TRBD1. The CDR3 contains 16 residues. Germline V gene lookup returns CDR1 SGHDT and CDR2 YYEEEE. CDR3 in DNA: TGTGCCAGCACCCCCAAGGAGCGAACCGGCGGACAGGCATCATCATTC. Its translation is CASTPKERTGGQASSF.

The V gene is TRBV4-1, the J gene TRBJ1-6; D is undetermined. The V end lost 0 bases, the J end lost 3 bases, and 6 bases lay between the germline ends. Germline V gene lookup returns CDR1 MGHRA and CDR2 YSYEKL. This CDR3 comprises 15 residues. The DNA for the CDR3 is TGCGCCAGCAGCCAAGACACTAACTATAATTCACCCCTCCACTTT. It is translated as CASSQDTNYNSPLHF.

Concerning this clone: At one end the junction does not follow the germline gene, possibly because of a read error. This rearrangement joins TRBV10-1 to TRBJ2-7; 9 bases map to TRBD1. From germline, CDR1 is WNHNN and CDR2 SYGVQD (reference sequence). The CDR3 is 17 amino acids. The CDR3 protein is CAGSESGQGLPSYEQYF. Written as DNA, the CDR3 is TGCGCCGGCAGTGAGTCGGGACAGGGACTCCCCTCCTACGAGCAGTACTTC.

The chain recombines TRBV2 with TRBJ1-1; D possibly corresponds to TRBD1 (5 bases). In germline, CDR1 is SNHLY, CDR2 FYNNEI. This CDR3 has 13 residues. Trimming cost V 3 bases and J 3 bases, with 8 bases left between them. In DNA, the CDR3 is TGTGCCAGCAGTGATTCAGGGTACACTGAAGCTTTCTTT. Translating it yields CASSDSGYTEAFF.

This chain connects TRBV7-6 to TRBJ1-4, with TRBD1 as a possible D gene (5 bases). The CDR3 sequence is 14 residues long. Germline assignment: CDR1 SGHVS and CDR2 FNYEAQ. V was shortened by 6 bases and J by 5 bases, with 13 bases between the two germline ends. The CDR3 sequence: CASRDTGTNEKLFF. The CDR3, as DNA: TGTGCCAGCAGGGATACAGGCACAAATGAAAAACTGTTTTTT.